The 31 T cell receptor beta chains reported below all come from one sample, sequenced in a study of control samples from healthy donors and cancer patients. Clones were read by immunoSEQ multiplex PCR, and TCRdb kept only the in-frame ones, dropping some. The table includes 150,000 or so clones, around nine tenths detected once. The sequencing input was blood. Receptor source: a man in his forties in good health.

V usage is TRBV5-6 and J usage is TRBJ2-1; perhaps D is TRBD1 or TRBD2 (5 bases each). Trimming cost V 0 bases and J 10 bases, with 17 bases left between them. The germline CDR1 and CDR2 sequences are SGHDT and YYEEEE. This CDR3 is built from 15 residues. CDR3 region: CASSLVGLGVREQFF. CDR3 coding DNA: TGTGCCAGCAGCTTGGTCGGGTTGGGGGTAAGGGAGCAGTTCTTC. Looking up the rest from reference TRBV5-6 and TRBJ2-1 gives the full variable domain: DAGVTQSPTHLIKTRGQQVTLRCSPKSGHDTVSWYQQALGQGPQFIFQYYEEEERQRGNFPDRFSGHQFPNYSSELNVNALLLGDSALYLCASSLVGLGVREQFFGPGTRLTVL.

This rearrangement joins TRBV20-1 to TRBJ2-3; TRBD2 matches at 11 bases. This CDR3 has 15 amino acids. The germline gives CDR1 DFQATT, CDR2 SNEGSKA (reference sequence). With 3 bases clipped from V and 5 bases from J, the junction kept 7 bases outside the gene matches. The CDR3 region is CSASRVAGGKDTQYF. The CDR3 DNA follows: TGCAGTGCTAGTAGGGTAGCGGGGGGGAAAGATACGCAGTATTTT.

In DNA, the CDR3 is TGTGCCAGCAGCGAGACTCACAGCGCGGATACGCAGTATTTT. Amino acids: CASSETHSADTQYF. V usage is TRBV9 and J usage is TRBJ2-3; D not certain. Germline assignment: CDR1 SGDLS and CDR2 YYNGEE. V was shortened by 3 bases and J by 6 bases, with 14 bases between the two germline ends. The CDR3 has 14 residues.

The CDR3 DNA reads as TGTGCCACCAGTGACACCGGGACGGGATATGGCTACACCTTC. Residues: CATSDTGTGYGYTF. The V gene is TRBV24-1, the J gene TRBJ1-2, with D maybe TRBD1 (5 bases). The CDR3 extends over 14 amino acids. V lost 4 bases and J 5 bases, leaving 13 bases between the germline ends. Germline V gives CDR1 KGHDR, CDR2 SFDVKD.

The chain recombines TRBV24-1 with TRBJ2-1, with D possibly TRBD2 on 5 matching bases. CDR3 length: 15 amino acids. Between the trimmed V and J ends, which lost 1 base and 3 bases, there was a span of 9 bases. Per germline, CDR1 KGHDR and CDR2 SFDVKD. This chain's CDR3 is CATSDLAESYNEQFF. Written as DNA, the CDR3 is TGTGCCACCAGTGATTTAGCGGAGAGCTACAATGAGCAGTTCTTC.

This clone was detected only once. Different DNA sequences within this sample yield the same CDR3. The J gene is TRBJ1-5, the V gene TRBV19, with D possibly being TRBD1 (5 bases). Germline lookup yields CDR1 LNHDA and CDR2 SQIVND (reference sequence). With 7 bases removed from V and 0 bases from J, the gap between germline ends came to 16 bases. The CDR3 has 16 residues. The CDR3 DNA sequence: TGTGCCAGTATCGTAAGGGGAGACAGTAGCAATCAGCCCCAGCATTTT. Translating gives CASIVRGDSSNQPQHF.

This chain connects TRBV6-1 to TRBJ2-5; TRBD2 agrees at 9 bases. CDR3 length: 16 residues. V lost 4 bases and J lost 0; bases outside the gene matches: 6. CDR1 and CDR2 from the germline V gene are MNHNS and SASEGT. In DNA, the CDR3 is TGTGCCAGCAGTGTGGTCAGCGGGGGGAACCAAGAGACCCAGTACTTC. Amino acids: CASSVVSGGNQETQYF.

V is TRBV10-3 and J is TRBJ1-4; D unclear. Trimming cost V 2 bases and J 5 bases, with 12 bases left between them. The germline gives CDR1 ENHRY, CDR2 SYGVKD. This CDR3 has 15 amino acids. CDR3 protein: CAISEKGTGNEKLFF. The CDR3 DNA sequence: TGTGCCATCAGTGAGAAGGGAACGGGGAATGAAAAACTGTTTTTT.

The chain joins TRBV12-3 or TRBV12-4 to TRBJ1-5, with D unresolved. V lost 5 bases to trimming and J lost 9 bases, with 14 bases between them. There are 13 residues in the CDR3. DNA of the CDR3: TGTGCCAGCAGTGGGAGTCCGATGAGGCCCCAGCATTTT. It yields the protein CASSGSPMRPQHF.

The rearrangement links TRBV6-5 to TRBJ1-1; TRBD1 is a possible D gene (6 bases). V was shortened by 0 bases and J by 12 bases, with 14 bases between the two germline ends. This CDR3 is 13 amino acids long. Germline V gives CDR1 MNHEY, CDR2 SVGAGI. DNA of the CDR3: TGTGCCAGCAGTTACTCAGGAGGGGACAAATCTTTCTTT. Translation gives CASSYSGGDKSFF.

CDR3 sequence: CAWRGGVNQPQHF. The DNA of the CDR3 is TGTGCCTGGAGGGGGGGCGTTAATCAGCCCCAGCATTTT. V and J are TRBV30 and TRBJ1-5, with D tentatively TRBD1 (6 bases). The CDR3 has 13 residues. CDR1 and CDR2 from the germline V gene are GTSNPN and SVGIG (reference sequence). Trimming removed 3 bases from V and 4 bases from J, with 10 bases in between.

The CDR3 protein is CASSLEGVKGTEAFF. CDR3 bases: TGCGCCAGCAGCTTGGAGGGGGTTAAGGGAACTGAAGCTTTCTTT. The chain combines TRBV5-1 with TRBJ1-1; the D gene is possibly TRBD1 (6 bases). Germline V lookup: CDR1 SGHRS, CDR2 YFSETQ. The V gene lost 0 bases and the J gene lost 5 bases, with 14 bases spanning the gap. The CDR3 sequence is 15 residues long.

The chain recombines TRBV5-6 with TRBJ2-1, with D unclear. Trimming cost V 1 base and J 2 bases, with 4 bases left between them. CDR3 length: 13 amino acids. Germline loops: CDR1 SGHDT, CDR2 YYEEEE. The CDR3 coding sequence is TGTGCCAGCAGCTTGACCGCCTACAATGAGCAGTTCTTC. This gives the protein CASSLTAYNEQFF.

The chain combines TRBV4-1 with TRBJ1-3; 7 nucleotides match TRBD1. V dropped 0 bases and J dropped 7; count of bases not matched to a gene: 6. The CDR3 consists of 15 residues. Germline CDR1 reads MGHRA; CDR2 reads YSYEKL. This CDR3 reads CASSQDRDSLNTIYF. The CDR3 region has the DNA TGCGCCAGCAGCCAAGACCGGGACAGTCTGAACACCATATATTTT.

This sequence joins TRBV5-1 and TRBJ1-4; TRBD1 matches at 7 bases. CDR1 and CDR2 (germline): SGHRS, YFSETQ. The J segment lost 1 base and the V segment lost 4 bases, leaving 22 bases of the junction unmatched. CDR3 length: 21 residues. CDR3 in DNA: TGCGCCAGCAGCGGAGGGGGCGGATTGTGGGAAACGCAACTAACTAATGAAAAACTGTTTTTT. This encodes CASSGGGGLWETQLTNEKLFF.

The V call is TRBV6-5, the J call TRBJ1-4; no clear D. The germline CDR1 and CDR2 sequences are MNHEY and SVGAGI. Trimming took off 2 bases at V and 7 bases at J, with 11 bases between the two ends. The CDR3 consists of 14 residues. The CDR3 coding sequence is TGTGCCAGCAGTTACGGGAGCTTTGGTGAAAAACTGTTTTTT. As protein: CASSYGSFGEKLFF.

The gene calls are TRBV2 and TRBJ2-3; D may be TRBD1 or TRBD2 (5 bases each). The CDR3 extends over 16 amino acids. CDR1 is SNHLY, CDR2 FYNNEI, per germline. The V gene lost 3 bases and the J gene lost 4 bases, with 17 bases spanning the gap. The CDR3 spells CASSEGDHRPADTQYF. The DNA for the CDR3 is TGTGCCAGCAGTGAGGGGGACCACCGTCCCGCAGATACGCAGTATTTT.

This clone was found a few times. The chain couples TRBV6-5 to TRBJ2-3, with 9 bases aligning to TRBD1. CDR1 and CDR2 (germline): MNHEY, SVGAGI. The CDR3 contains 14 residues. The V segment lost 4 bases and the J segment 1 base; nucleotides outside the gene matches: 0. The CDR3 loop reads CASSWTGGTDTQYF. CDR3 DNA: TGTGCCAGCAGTTGGACAGGGGGCACAGATACGCAGTATTTT.

This clone was seen just once. The chain is built from TRBV11-2 and TRBJ2-2; a weak D match, TRBD1 (7 bases). CDR1 and CDR2 (germline): SGHAT, FQNNGV. The CDR3 covers 14 residues. Trimming shortened V by 8 bases and J by 0 bases, and 10 bases separated the two germline ends. Here the CDR3 DNA reads TGTGCCAGCGGAGGGACAGCGAACACCGGGGAGCTGTTTTTT. Its protein is CASGGTANTGELFF.

The chain has TRBV6-5 and TRBJ1-4; 7 positions agree with TRBD1. The CDR3 spans 14 residues. Trimming at V came to 9 bases and at J to 0 bases, leaving 4 bases not matched to a gene. Germline CDR1 and CDR2: MNHEY and SVGAGI. CDR3 in DNA: TGTGCCAGTTGGGACAGAGCAACTAATGAAAAACTGTTTTTT. Residues: CASWDRATNEKLFF.

This clone appeared a single time. The rearrangement links TRBV5-4 to TRBJ2-5, with D maybe TRBD1 (5 bases). Trimming left V 4 bases short and J 5 bases short, with 15 bases between. The length of the CDR3 is 14 residues. Per germline, CDR1 SGHNT and CDR2 YYREEE (reference sequence). CDR3 region: CASSRDGAQETQYF. As DNA, the CDR3 is TGTGCCAGCAGCAGGGATGGGGCCCAGGAGACCCAGTACTTC.

The rearrangement joins TRBV9 to TRBJ2-2, with TRBD1 matching over 10 bases. This CDR3 contains 16 residues. The germline V gene has CDR1 SGDLS and CDR2 YYNGEE. Trimming removed 4 bases from V and 5 bases from J; junction bases left unmatched: 8. The CDR3 DNA reads as TGTGCCAGCAGCTCCCCGGGACAGGGGTATACCGGGGAGCTGTTTTTT. This codes for CASSSPGQGYTGELFF. The variable domain in full, with the rest retrieved from reference TRBV9 and TRBJ2-2, is DSGVTQTPKHLITATGQRVTLRCSPRSGDLSVYWYQQSLDQGLQFLIQYYNGEERAKGNILERFSAQQFPDLHSELNLSSLELGDSALYFCASSSPGQGYTGELFFGEGSRLTVL.

This chain joins TRBV11-2 and TRBJ2-6; 7 nucleotides align to TRBD1. J was trimmed by 0 bases and V by 3 bases; bases with no gene match: 5. This CDR3 has 17 amino acids. The germline CDR1 and CDR2 sequences are SGHAT and FQNNGV. The DNA for the CDR3 is TGTGCCAGCAGCTTCTCGACAGGGAGCTCTGGGGCCAACGTCCTGACTTTC. Translation: CASSFSTGSSGANVLTF.

The V call is TRBV25-1, the J call TRBJ1-4; D is undetermined. Germline assignment: CDR1 MGHDK and CDR2 SYGVNS. Trimming took off 7 bases at V and 7 bases at J, with 13 bases between the two ends. The CDR3 consists of 13 residues. CDR3 in DNA: TGTGCCAGCAACCCGGATCAAGGTGAAAAACTGTTTTTT. Translation gives CASNPDQGEKLFF.

V is TRBV19 and J is TRBJ1-1; D possibly corresponds to TRBD1 (5 bases). CDR1 is LNHDA, CDR2 SQIVND, per germline (reference sequence). There are 13 residues in the CDR3. The germline V and J ends were trimmed by 9 bases and 11 bases, with 22 bases remaining between them. The CDR3 bases are TGTGCCAGCCGCGCCCGACAGCTTAGCGCGGCTTTCTTT. This encodes CASRARQLSAAFF.

The J gene is TRBJ1-4, the V gene TRBV7-6, with D possibly being TRBD1 (6 bases). V lost 0 bases, J lost 7 bases, and 9 bases lay in between. Germline CDR1 and CDR2: SGHVS and FNYEAQ. This CDR3 comprises 14 residues. CDR3 coding DNA: TGTGCCAGCAGCTTAGCCGGGACACCTGAAAAACTGTTTTTT. This translates into CASSLAGTPEKLFF.

The chain is built from TRBV4-1 and TRBJ2-1; no clear D. The CDR3 sequence is 13 residues long. Germline CDR1 MGHRA, CDR2 YSYEKL. The V and J ends lost 1 base and 8 bases respectively, with 9 bases between them. CDR3 sequence: CASSQVVRDEQFF. As DNA, the CDR3 is TGCGCCAGCAGCCAAGTGGTTCGGGATGAGCAGTTCTTC.

The CDR3 loop reads CASTDRRSYEQYF. DNA for the CDR3: TGCGCCAGCACCGACAGGAGGTCCTACGAGCAGTACTTC. The chain is built from TRBV10-2 and TRBJ2-7, with D maybe TRBD1 (6 bases). The V gene's germline CDR1 is WSHSY and CDR2 SAAADI. V was pared by 7 bases and J by 1 base, with 11 bases between. The CDR3 extends over 13 amino acids.

V gene TRBV11-2 combines with J gene TRBJ1-1; 7 bases are a match to TRBD1. The CDR3 runs to 15 residues. Per germline, CDR1 SGHAT and CDR2 FQNNGV. Trimming cost V 4 bases and J 0 bases; bases outside gene matches: 5. The CDR3 DNA is TGTGCCAGCAGCTCGGGGACAGCCATGAACACTGAAGCTTTCTTT. Residues: CASSSGTAMNTEAFF.

This rearrangement joins TRBV5-1 to TRBJ2-3; 8 positions agree with TRBD2. The CDR3 length is 18 residues. V trimming: 1 base; J trimming: 0 bases; junction bases outside the gene matches: 10. Germline CDR1 is SGHRS and CDR2 is YFSETQ. In DNA, the CDR3 is TGCGCCAGCAGCTTGCTTCGCGGGGGGCTCCCTAGCACAGATACGCAGTATTTT. Its translation is CASSLLRGGLPSTDTQYF.

The V and J genes are TRBV28 and TRBJ1-1, with D possibly TRBD1 on 6 matching bases. The CDR3 is 16 residues long. With 1 base removed from V and 7 bases from J, the gap between germline ends came to 19 bases. CDR1 MDHEN and CDR2 SYDVKM come from the germline V gene. CDR3 DNA: TGTGCCAGCAGTTTATCCCGGGGGGGACAATGGGGTGAAGCTTTCTTT. This translates into CASSLSRGGQWGEAFF.